This is a list of T cell receptor beta chains from one sample in a study of beta chain features in type 1 diabetes. Produced via immunoSEQ multiplex PCR; TCRdb's table is partial and in-frame only. The sample shows about 250,000 clones, 12% to 15% of them seen only once. Sequencing was carried out using naive CD4+ T cells from blood. The receptor source for this set is a woman between 35 and 50 years old in good health. CDR3s leave out the opening cysteine and the closing phenylalanine or tryptophan.

TRBV2 | ASSEGLASETQY
TRBV6-5 | ASSYGHRGQNTEAF
TRBV5-1 | ASSLDRGIRELF
TRBV7-9 | ASSFGGRGDEQY
TRBV18 | ASSPGAAQETQY
TRBV6-5 | ASSSLPTLTRGYT
TRBV5-1 | ASSFGQGVLTYEQY
TRBV7-9 | ASSQVLEAF
TRBV4-3 | ASSINRGVYEQY
TRBV4-3 | ASSLGRGVEQY
TRBV27 | ASSLQQGIGEQY
TRBV4-1 | ASSLRDSREVYTQY
TRBV29-1 | SVGNRVSGTEAF
TRBV18 | ASSPLTGNEQF
TRBV5-1 | ASSSDRANEKLF
TRBV5-4 | ASSRGERQETQY
TRBV7-2 | ASSARTGGGETQY
TRBV10-1 | ASSETRRGGYT
TRBV7-9 | ASSQRDQPQH
TRBV5-1 | ASSLAGTGLSYEQY
TRBV27 | ASSFDRGGTEAF
TRBV7-9 | ASSSGGSVANQPQH
TRBV15 | ATSRDDSRGST
TRBV5-4 | ASSFPGLAGESTYEQY
TRBV25-1 | ASSGGQGQHTQY
TRBV19 | ASRAGAEYEQY
TRBV7-9 | ASSLISDGYT
TRBV12-5 | ASGSPTGNKEQY
TRBV10-3 | ATRLAGADGELF
TRBV2 | AKGLAGEHGELF
TRBV18 | ASSPLPGIYEQY
TRBV5-6 | ASSLYRSTGETNSPLH
TRBV6-5 | ASSYASIQNTEAF
TRBV2 | ASSPGLPYGYT
TRBV5-1 | ASSSSGLAGVSYNEQF
TRBV9 | ASSASGGPVLF
TRBV15 | ATSTRAMNTEAF
TRBV19 | ASSTGQGGNEKLF
TRBV7-2 | ASSQRESSGSYEQY
TRBV7-8 | ASSFRQGDQPQH
TRBV5-1 | ASSLGPGDSSNQPQH
TRBV6-5 | ASSRTGNYEQY
TRBV5-1 | ASSLGGDGDEQY
TRBV6-1 | ASSDSRGYGYT
TRBV5-4 | ASSGQTGNTGELF
TRBV19 | ASSIAGNQPQH
TRBV6-5 | ASRKGTAPYEQY
TRBV14 | ASSQDLWGGHV
TRBV20-1 | STGLDNEQF
TRBV29-1 | SVVRTFNYGYT